This T cell receptor (beta chain) comes out of a study of blood T cell repertoires in COVID-19. This clone showed up just a few times. Original analysis: Reference gene primer amplification gave estimated nucleated cell counts. Libraries were prepared by immunoSEQ multiplex PCR; TCRdb keeps only in-frame clonotypes and omits some of them. The D gene and trimming were derived from the DNA, and the V and J assignments and clone size from that table. This table holds roughly 330,000 clones, approximately 88% found once. Categorization into cohorts depended on clinical history that participants reported. Donors in Cohort 3 who had recovered were those with two negative PCRs, healthcare professional clearance, or resolution of their symptoms. This CDR3 spans 15 amino acids. Germline V gene data show CDR1 as SGHTA and CDR2 as FQGTGA. V shed 5 bases and J 3 bases; nucleotides not matched to a gene: 6.

The receptor's source is a man aged 30 to 39 who had recovered from COVID-19. The sequencing input was PBMCs or T cells enriched from blood (not recorded which). The chain has TRBV7-3 and TRBJ1-1, with 10 bases aligning to TRBD1. In nucleotides, the CDR3 is TGTGCCAGCAGCATGACAGGGGGCGCGCACACTGAAGCTTTCTTT. Protein sequence: CASSMTGGAHTEAFF.